The 18 T cell receptor beta chains below all came from one sample that was sequenced in a study of spatial heterogeneity in lung cancer (dated by TCRdb to the late 2010s). Library generation was performed with 5' RACE. Sequencing was carried out with a NextSeq 500. The public sequencing data were trimmed at Q25 with fastp and processed into clonotypes with MiXCR by TCRdb, which kept only in-frame beta chains. Rows are unified per CDR3 protein, each entry keeping the most common DNA and genes. In all, the sample holds 9,500 to 15,000 distinct CDR3 sequences, and approximately 6.2% of those were seen once. The ten biggest clones cover about a tenth of the sample. The intended sense of this specimen's time point label: sample taken at primary tumor resection. Without any cell sorting, TCR sequencing was performed on whole RNA extracted either from tumor and nontumor lung tissue or from cryopreserved PBMC samples.

The sequencing here drew on normal lung tissue next to the tumor, taken at surgery. The receptor set was obtained from a male donor with early-stage non-small cell lung cancer.

This clonotype was detected many times. The library was built for alpha chains, so this beta chain is an off-target read and its size means little. The CDR3 protein is CASSQDGQVSYEQYF. CDR3 nucleotides: TGTGCCAGCAGCCAAGATGGGCAGGTGTCCTACGAGCAGTACTTC. The rearrangement joins TRBV4-2 to TRBJ2-7; D remains unclear. This CDR3 spans 15 amino acids. Germline loops: CDR1 LGHNA, CDR2 YNFKEQ. V gave up 0 bases and J gave up 1 base, with 10 bases separating them.

Of note for this clonotype: This beta chain is an unintended read in a library built for alpha chains; its size means little. The gene calls are TRBV2 and TRBJ1-4, with D possibly matching TRBD1 (6 bases). From germline, CDR1 is SNHLY and CDR2 FYNNEI. Trimming removed 7 bases at V and 7 bases at J, with 13 bases between. The CDR3 runs 13 residues. The CDR3: CASKSRGVEKLFF. The CDR3 DNA reads TGTGCCAGCAAGAGTAGGGGGGTTGAAAAACTGTTTTTT. The full variable domain, completed using reference TRBV2 and TRBJ1-4, is EPEVTQTPSHQVTQMGQEVILRCVPISNHLYFYWYRQILGQKVEFLVSFYNNEISEKSEIFDDQFSVERPDGSNFTLKIRSTKLEDSAMYFCASKSRGVEKLFFGSGTQLSVL.

At least ten counts were recorded for this clonotype. This beta chain represents an off-target read in a library built for alpha chains; its size is of limited meaning. The chain uses TRBV4-1 and TRBJ1-1; D call uncertain. V lost 0 bases and J 0 bases, leaving 8 bases between the germline ends. This CDR3 has 15 residues. CDR1 and CDR2 from the germline V gene are MGHRA and YSYEKL. The CDR3 nucleotides read TGCGCCAGCAGCCAAGAGCCGGGAGTGAACACTGAAGCTTTCTTT. Residues: CASSQEPGVNTEAFF.

This clonotype was found many times. With the library built for alpha chains, this beta chain is off target and its frequency is not meaningful. The rearrangement links TRBV20-1 to TRBJ2-1; TRBD2 agrees at 9 bases. The CDR3 is made up of 15 amino acids. The germline V gene encodes CDR1 DFQATT and CDR2 SNEGSKA (reference sequence). The J segment lost 5 bases and the V segment lost 3 bases, leaving 8 bases of the junction unmatched. Here the CDR3 reads CSARDLAGYHNEQFF. The CDR3 DNA reads TGCAGTGCTAGGGACCTAGCGGGATACCACAATGAGCAGTTCTTC.

At least ten counts were recorded for this clonotype. The library was prepared for alpha chains; this beta chain is a stray read, so its frequency means little. The chain links TRBV27 to TRBJ1-2; possibly TRBD1 for D (5 bases). Trimming pared 6 bases from V and 2 bases from J, leaving 13 bases between. Germline V CDR1 and CDR2: MNHEY, SMNVEV (reference sequence). The CDR3 covers 14 residues. In nucleotides, the CDR3 is TGTGCCAGCAGAACGGCGGGGGGAAACTATGGCTACACCTTC. This translates into CASRTAGGNYGYTF.

In this sample, this clonotype turned up many times. Since it is a stray read in a library aimed at alpha chains, this beta chain has a size that is not meaningful. CDR3 in DNA: TGCGCCAGCAGCCAAGGAACCGGGACTAGCGGTTCCTACGAGCAGTACTTC. Amino acids: CASSQGTGTSGSYEQYF. The chain uses TRBV4-3 and TRBJ2-7, with TRBD2 matching over 11 bases. After removal of 1 base from V and 1 base from J, the junction contained 6 bases not matched to a gene. CDR1 and CDR2 (germline): LGHNA, YSLEER. The length of the CDR3 is 17 residues.

This clonotype was found a few times. This beta chain came through as a stray read in a library set up for alpha chains, and its size says little. This chain's CDR3 is CSAGTILVRGSAQYF. CDR3 DNA sequence: TGCAGTGCTGGAACCATCCTAGTGCGGGGCAGCGCGCAGTATTTT. The rearrangement joins TRBV20-1 to TRBJ2-3, with D maybe TRBD2 (6 bases). The ends were cut back, 5 bases at V and 10 bases at J, with 25 bases in the middle. CDR1 and CDR2 (germline): DFQATT, SNEGSKA (reference sequence). CDR3 length: 15 amino acids.

This clonotype was seen repeatedly, ten times or more. This beta chain lies outside the target of a library built for alpha chains; its clone size means little. The chain employs TRBV6-5 and TRBJ2-7; D possibly corresponds to TRBD1 (7 bases). The CDR3 spans 14 residues. Between the trimmed V and J ends, which lost 8 bases and 0 bases, there was a span of 14 bases. The germline V gene has CDR1 MNHEY and CDR2 SVGAGI. CDR3 in DNA: TGTGCCAGCGCGCGGCAGGGGGGCTCCTACGAGCAGTACTTC. Translated: CASARQGGSYEQYF.

This clonotype counts as medium-sized (0.01 to 0.1%). Since the library was made to target alpha chains, this beta chain is a stray read and its abundance is not meaningful. The chain has TRBV10-3 and TRBJ2-1, with D perhaps matching TRBD1 or TRBD2 (6 bases each). The CDR3 is 14 amino acids. Trimming removed 2 bases from V and 7 bases from J, with 12 bases in between. From germline, CDR1 is ENHRY and CDR2 SYGVKD. The DNA of the CDR3 is TGTGCCATCAGTGAGACAGGGACTGATAATGAGCAGTTCTTC. Its translation: CAISETGTDNEQFF.

There are many counts of this clonotype. Within a library made for alpha chains, this beta chain is off target, and its count is uninformative. This rearrangement joins TRBV6-2 or TRBV6-3 to TRBJ2-2; TRBD2 might be the D (5 bases). The CDR3 length is 15 residues. Germline V gene sequence: CDR1 MNHEY, CDR2 SVGEGT. Trimming stripped 7 bases from V and 5 bases from J, with 17 bases between. CDR3 sequence: CASIRAPGRTGELFF. DNA of the CDR3: TGTGCCAGCATCCGGGCGCCGGGAAGAACCGGGGAGCTGTTTTTT.

This clonotype was recorded many times. This beta chain was picked up by a library intended for alpha chains and is off target, so its count carries little meaning. The V gene is TRBV7-2, the J gene TRBJ1-6; D is unresolved. V was cut by 0 bases and J by 10 bases, with 7 bases left in between. From germline, CDR1 is SGHTA and CDR2 FQGNSA. This CDR3 has 13 amino acids. Here the CDR3 reads CASSLAETSPLHF. CDR3 DNA: TGTGCCAGCAGCTTAGCCGAAACCTCACCCCTCCACTTT.

Regarding this clonotype: This beta chain is a stray sequence in a library constructed for alpha chains; its clone size is not meaningful. The chain joins TRBV7-8 to TRBJ1-1; D gene ambiguous. Germline CDR1 reads SGHVS; CDR2 reads FQNEAQ. Trimming removed 4 bases at V and 1 base at J, with 13 bases between. The length of the CDR3 is 15 residues. As DNA, the CDR3 is TGTGCCAGCAGCTCTTCGCTTCTTGCGAACACTGAAGCTTTCTTT. Its protein is CASSSSLLANTEAFF.

This clonotype turned up a few times. The library was designed around alpha chains, so this beta chain is a stray read whose abundance carries little weight. The rearrangement links TRBV6-1 to TRBJ2-7; tentative D call: TRBD1 (8 bases). Trimming removed 6 bases from V and 5 bases from J, with 20 bases in between. There are 15 residues in the CDR3. The germline V gene encodes CDR1 MNHNS and CDR2 SASEGT. This CDR3 reads CASRMLTAGQDEQYF. The CDR3 bases are TGTGCCAGCAGGATGCTGACAGCGGGACAGGACGAGCAGTACTTC.

This clonotype was observed a few times. Found in a library prepared for alpha chains, this beta chain is an off-target read, and its abundance has little meaning. The chain employs TRBV7-2 and TRBJ2-1, with TRBD2 identical over 11 bases. This CDR3 contains 15 residues. The V gene's germline CDR1 is SGHTA and CDR2 FQGNSA. V shed 4 bases and J 9 bases; nucleotides not matched to a gene: 8. CDR3 loop: CASSSRLAGNGEQFF. Here the CDR3 DNA reads TGTGCCAGCAGCTCCCGACTAGCGGGAAATGGTGAGCAGTTCTTC.

This clonotype was seen many times. This beta chain appears as a stray read in a library generated for alpha chains; its size is not informative. The chain carries TRBV16 and TRBJ1-4; tentative D call: TRBD1 (6 bases). This CDR3 has 16 amino acids. Germline CDR1 reads KGHSY; CDR2 reads FQNENV. V lost 1 base to trimming and J lost 3 bases, with 12 bases between them. The CDR3 here is CASSQFGTGSNEKLFF. Here the CDR3 DNA reads TGTGCCAGCAGCCAATTTGGTACAGGGTCTAATGAAAAACTGTTTTTT.

At least ten counts were recorded for this clonotype. This beta chain is a stray sequence in a library constructed for alpha chains; its clone size is not meaningful. The V call is TRBV20-1, the J call TRBJ1-6; D is perhaps TRBD1 (5 bases). The CDR3 loop spans 14 amino acids. V lost 3 bases and J lost 7, with 13 bases in between. The V gene's germline CDR1 is DFQATT and CDR2 SNEGSKA (reference sequence). The CDR3 DNA reads as TGCAGTGCTAGGAGAGGGACTCAGAATTCACCCCTCCACTTT. This codes for CSARRGTQNSPLHF.

Worth noting for this clonotype: This beta chain is a stray read from a library made for alpha chains; its abundance is not meaningful. The CDR3 reads CASSQRVVSTDTQYF. The CDR3 nucleotides are TGCGCCAGCAGCCAAAGAGTGGTCTCCACAGATACGCAGTATTTT. This chain connects TRBV4-3 to TRBJ2-3; D not resolved. Germline values: CDR1 LGHNA, CDR2 YSLEER. With 2 bases removed from V and 2 bases from J, the gap between germline ends came to 11 bases. The CDR3 has 15 residues.

This clonotype was detected ten times or more. A library made for alpha chains picked up this beta chain off target, so its size means little. This rearrangement joins TRBV11-2 to TRBJ2-3, with TRBD2 matching over 14 bases. Germline V CDR1 and CDR2: SGHAT, FQNNGV. This CDR3 is built from 18 residues. V lost 3 bases, J lost 1 base, and 6 bases stayed unmatched. DNA for the CDR3: TGTGCCAGCAGCTTCGGGACTAGCGGGAGTTGGGGCACAGATACGCAGTATTTT. This gives the protein CASSFGTSGSWGTDTQYF.